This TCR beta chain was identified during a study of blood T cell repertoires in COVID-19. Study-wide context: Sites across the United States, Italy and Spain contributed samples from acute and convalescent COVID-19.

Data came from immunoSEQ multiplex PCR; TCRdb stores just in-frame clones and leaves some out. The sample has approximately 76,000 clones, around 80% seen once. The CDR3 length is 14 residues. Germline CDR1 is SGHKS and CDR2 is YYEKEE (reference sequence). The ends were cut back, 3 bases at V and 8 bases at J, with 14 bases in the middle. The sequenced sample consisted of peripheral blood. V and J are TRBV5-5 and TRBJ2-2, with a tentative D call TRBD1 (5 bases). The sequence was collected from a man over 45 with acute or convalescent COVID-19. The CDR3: CASSYGPSGGELFF. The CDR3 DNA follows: TGTGCCAGCAGCTATGGGCCTTCAGGGGGGGAGCTGTTTTTT.